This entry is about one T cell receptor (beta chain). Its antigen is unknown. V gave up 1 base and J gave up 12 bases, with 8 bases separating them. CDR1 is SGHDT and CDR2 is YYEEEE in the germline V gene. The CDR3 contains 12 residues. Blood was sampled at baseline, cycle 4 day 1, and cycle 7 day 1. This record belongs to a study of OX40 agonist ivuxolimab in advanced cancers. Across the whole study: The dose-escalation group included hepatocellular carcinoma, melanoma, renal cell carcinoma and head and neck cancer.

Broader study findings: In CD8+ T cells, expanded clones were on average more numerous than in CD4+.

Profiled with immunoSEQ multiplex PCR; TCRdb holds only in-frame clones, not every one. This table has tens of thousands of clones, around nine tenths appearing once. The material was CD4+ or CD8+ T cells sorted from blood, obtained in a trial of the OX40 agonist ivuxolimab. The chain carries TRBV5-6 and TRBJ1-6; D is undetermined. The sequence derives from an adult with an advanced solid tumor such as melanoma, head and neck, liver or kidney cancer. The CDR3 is CASSLSGLPLHF. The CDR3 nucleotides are TGTGCCAGCAGCTTGAGTGGGTTACCCCTCCACTTT.